Listed here is a single T cell receptor beta chain. Its antigen remains unknown. The data were obtained in a study of identical twins. TCRdb re-derived calls from the 5' RACE reads in MiXCR, one entry per CDR3 protein. The sample lists 1.5 million to 2 million distinct CDR3 sequences; about 30% were seen once. Study-level points and caveats: The abundant beta clonotypes from cord blood had fewer insertions, and memory repertoires had none of this. Among beta out-of-frame sequences, excess sharing between twins appeared weaker.

The CDR3 covers 12 residues. Trimming removed 8 bases from V and 4 bases from J, with 12 bases in between. CDR1 and CDR2 from the germline V gene are MNHEY and SMNVEV (reference sequence). The sequenced sample consisted of cord blood. This receptor was identified in a newborn girl in good health. The gene calls are TRBV27 and TRBJ2-7; D ambiguous. CDR3: CASRSITYEQYF. For the CDR3, the DNA is TGTGCCAGCCGGTCAATAACGTACGAGCAGTACTTC.